This is a list of T cell receptor beta chains from one sample in a study of regulatory T cells in long-lasting Graves disease. TCRdb re-called the multiplex PCR reads with MiXCR, one entry per CDR3 protein. The sample has roughly 610,000 distinct CDR3 sequences; about 16% are singletons. The data also belong to a second study, concerning T cells in Graves' hyperthyroidism and ophthalmopathy.

The sequences come from peripheral blood mononuclear cells (PBMCs), collected at new diagnosis, from a patient treated with antithyroid drugs. The receptors stem from a woman aged 25 to 39 with Graves disease. The CDR3 runs from the conserved cysteine through the conserved F or W. D genes are given only for firm matches. Where a row states a size, it is once, few, many or the class of an expanded clone; other rows omit it.

d_call: NA; j_call: TRBJ1-2; v_call: TRBV28; clone_size: many; cdr3_aa: CASRVGGGYGYTF
d_call: NA; j_call: TRBJ2-7; v_call: TRBV15; clone_size: few; cdr3_aa: CATSRAYEAYEQYF
d_call: NA; j_call: TRBJ2-1; v_call: TRBV30; clone_size: few; cdr3_aa: CAWSVGLYNEQFF
d_call: TRBD1; j_call: TRBJ1-1; v_call: TRBV20-1; clone_size: NA; cdr3_aa: CSATDLGQGNTEAFF
d_call: NA; j_call: TRBJ2-2; v_call: TRBV7-2; clone_size: many; cdr3_aa: CASSLASTDPAGELFF
d_call: NA; j_call: TRBJ1-5; v_call: TRBV5-5; clone_size: few; cdr3_aa: CASSSGQYLSNQPQHF
d_call: TRBD2; j_call: TRBJ2-3; v_call: TRBV5-1; clone_size: NA; cdr3_aa: CASSVTGTSGRFFVTDTQYF
d_call: TRBD1; j_call: TRBJ2-7; v_call: TRBV5-6; clone_size: NA; cdr3_aa: CASSLMDRESEQYF
d_call: NA; j_call: TRBJ2-2; v_call: TRBV29-1; clone_size: NA; cdr3_aa: CSVKGHLNTGELFF
d_call: TRBD2; j_call: TRBJ2-1; v_call: TRBV5-1; clone_size: many; cdr3_aa: CASSLIGGSNEQFF
d_call: NA; j_call: TRBJ1-2; v_call: TRBV7-9; clone_size: NA; cdr3_aa: CASSPLYTF
d_call: NA; j_call: TRBJ1-1; v_call: TRBV29-1; clone_size: few; cdr3_aa: CSVLGGQDEAFF
d_call: TRBD2; j_call: TRBJ2-1; v_call: TRBV7-2; clone_size: many; cdr3_aa: CASSQGLGSNEQFF